The rows below give T cell receptor beta chains drawn from one sample of a study of early T cells in non-severe SARS-CoV-2 infection. Using its own MiXCR run on the 5' RACE reads, TCRdb lists one record per CDR3 protein. The sample shows over 90,000 distinct CDR3 sequences, around 12% of them seen only once. Sequencing used whole blood, obtained at baseline. These TCRs come from an adult who was a healthcare worker with PCR-confirmed SARS-CoV-2 infection or an uninfected control (not recorded which). Each CDR3 is given with its conserved first and last residue. A D gene is named only where the DNA matches it firmly. Only part of the rows carry a size: once, few, many, or a class if the clone is expanded.

clone_size | d_call | j_call | v_call | cdr3_aa | cdr3_nt
- | TRBD2 | TRBJ2-3 | TRBV3-1 | CASSGGLAGSTDTQYF | TGTGCCAGCAGCGGCGGACTAGCGGGATCCACAGATACGCAGTATTTT
few | TRBD2 | TRBJ2-7 | TRBV27 | CASRLAGASEQYF | TGTGCCAGCAGACTAGCGGGAGCGTCCGAGCAGTACTTC
- | - | TRBJ1-5 | TRBV7-3 | CASSWGINQPQHF | TGTGCCAGCAGCTGGGGGATAAATCAGCCCCAGCATTTT
- | TRBD1 | TRBJ2-1 | TRBV5-1 | CASSSGGQGASSYNEQFF | TGCGCCAGCAGCTCGGGAGGACAGGGGGCGAGCTCCTACAATGAGCAGTTCTTC
- | - | TRBJ2-2 | TRBV2 | CASMREHTGELFF | TGTGCCAGCATGCGGGAACACACCGGGGAGCTGTTTTTT
many | - | TRBJ1-3 | TRBV29-1 | CSVEDTIGLTAGGNTIYF | TGCAGCGTTGAAGATACGATCGGGTTGACCGCGGGAGGAAACACCATATATTTT
- | - | TRBJ1-1 | TRBV25-1 | CASSGVRNMNTEAFF | TGTGCCAGCAGTGGGGTCCGGAACATGAACACTGAAGCTTTCTTT
few | - | TRBJ1-4 | TRBV11-2 | CASSLRMAANEKLFF | TGTGCCAGCAGCCTGAGAATGGCGGCTAATGAAAAACTGTTTTTT
- | - | TRBJ1-2 | TRBV14 | CASSQVFGRSVF | TGTGCCAGCAGCCAAGTCTTTGGACGGAGTGTCTTC
many | TRBD1 | TRBJ2-7 | TRBV7-7 | CASSLGQGLNYEQYF | TGTGCTAGCAGCTTAGGACAGGGATTGAACTACGAGCAGTACTTC
- | - | TRBJ2-7 | TRBV20-1 | CSAPALNSEQYF | TGCAGTGCTCCTGCCCTGAACTCGGAGCAGTACTTC
few | - | TRBJ1-5 | TRBV24-1 | CATSAGFREQPQHF | TGTGCCACCAGTGCGGGATTTAGGGAGCAGCCCCAGCATTTT
- | - | TRBJ1-1 | TRBV11-2 | CASSLVFHGGAFF | TGTGCCAGCAGCTTAGTCTTCCACGGTGGAGCTTTCTTT
few | - | TRBJ2-7 | TRBV7-8 | CASSWREGSGEQYF | TGTGCCAGCAGCTGGCGAGAGGGGTCAGGGGAGCAGTACTTC
few | - | TRBJ2-3 | TRBV5-1 | CASSLGISLDTQYF | TGCGCCAGCAGCTTGGGAATTAGTCTTGATACGCAGTATTTT
medium-sized | TRBD1 | TRBJ1-5 | TRBV19 | CASSTGGDLRYQPQHF | TGTGCCAGTAGTACAGGGGGCGATCTTAGGTATCAGCCCCAGCATTTT
many | TRBD2 | TRBJ2-1 | TRBV6-6 | CASSYELAGGRNEQFF | TGTGCCAGCAGTTACGAACTAGCGGGGGGGCGTAATGAGCAGTTCTTC
few | - | TRBJ2-7 | TRBV2 | CASVYSLGLEQYF | TGTGCCAGCGTCTACAGTCTGGGGTTGGAGCAGTACTTC
few | TRBD1 | TRBJ2-1 | TRBV30 | CAWRVGTGGNEQFF | TGTGCCTGGAGAGTGGGGACAGGCGGCAATGAGCAGTTCTTC
- | TRBD2 | TRBJ2-7 | TRBV28 | CASSVAGGPYEQYF | TGTGCCAGCAGCGTAGCGGGAGGGCCCTACGAGCAGTACTTC
few | TRBD1 | TRBJ2-5 | TRBV12-3/TRBV12-4 | CASSPRTGGQETQYF | TGTGCCAGCAGCCCGAGGACAGGGGGCCAAGAGACCCAGTACTTC
- | - | TRBJ2-1 | TRBV4-2 | CASSQDRGQGGYEQFF | TGTGCCAGCAGCCAAGATAGGGGCCAGGGGGGCTATGAGCAGTTCTTC
- | TRBD2 | TRBJ2-3 | TRBV5-1 | CASSKEWTSGATDTQYF | TGCGCCAGCAGCAAAGAATGGACTAGCGGGGCCACAGATACGCAGTATTTT
- | - | TRBJ2-1 | TRBV30 | CAWSLRVDEQFF | TGTGCCTGGAGTCTCCGGGTCGATGAGCAGTTCTTC
few | - | TRBJ1-6 | TRBV20-1 | CSARDRDNSPLHF | TGCAGTGCTAGAGACAGGGATAATTCACCCCTCCACTTT
- | TRBD2 | TRBJ2-1 | TRBV29-1 | CSVDPSGTYNEQFF | TGCAGCGTTGACCCAAGCGGGACGTACAATGAGCAGTTCTTC
many | - | TRBJ1-5 | TRBV12-5 | CASGGIEPQHF | TGTGCTAGTGGGGGGATCGAACCCCAGCATTTT
many | TRBD2 | TRBJ2-5 | TRBV11-2 | CASSTGTLAGLQETQYF | TGTGCCAGCAGCACAGGGACCCTAGCGGGGCTTCAAGAGACCCAGTACTTC
many | TRBD2 | TRBJ2-1 | TRBV18 | CASSPSGGREWEQFF | TGTGCCAGCTCACCATCGGGAGGCCGAGAGTGGGAGCAGTTCTTC
few | TRBD1 | TRBJ2-5 | TRBV7-9 | CASTLGQGAGETQYF | TGTGCCAGCACCCTGGGGCAGGGGGCAGGAGAGACCCAGTACTTC
- | - | TRBJ2-5 | TRBV3-1 | CASSPFLSRQETQYF | TGTGCCAGCAGCCCTTTTCTATCGCGACAAGAGACCCAGTACTTC
few | TRBD1 | TRBJ1-2 | TRBV7-9 | CASSLGGQEKGYTF | TGTGCCAGCAGCTTAGGGGGACAGGAGAAGGGCTACACCTTC
few | - | TRBJ1-5 | TRBV12-3/TRBV12-4 | CASSPNWGRNQPQHF | TGTGCCAGCAGCCCCAATTGGGGGCGCAATCAGCCCCAGCATTTT
many | TRBD1 | TRBJ2-7 | TRBV4-1 | CASSQGPGQGAREQYF | TGCGCCAGCAGCCAAGGACCGGGACAGGGGGCACGGGAGCAGTACTTC
many | - | TRBJ1-2 | TRBV14 | CASSQGQGHPDGYTF | TGTGCCAGCAGCCAAGGCCAGGGGCACCCTGATGGCTACACCTTC
- | - | TRBJ2-1 | TRBV5-4 | CASSPPAVDNEQFF | TGTGCCAGCAGCCCCCCGGCGGTGGACAATGAGCAGTTCTTC